Described below is a single T cell receptor beta chain sequence and its context. Its antigen is currently unknown. Germline CDR1 and CDR2: DFQATT and SNEGSKA (reference sequence). Trimming pared 0 bases from V and 0 bases from J, leaving 11 bases between. The CDR3 spans 16 residues. Staff drew 8 to 10 milliliters of peripheral blood from each donor. The sample comes from a study of blood T cells in healthy people across ages. Turning to the study itself: Capturing about one barcoded beta molecule per two T cells was achieved by template switching. General study findings and limits: The unknown donor CMV status may have confounded expanded clonotype changes.

Primed by a sample-barcoded 5' primer and a J-beta primer mix, a second PCR proceeded for about 6 to 12 cycles. TCRdb re-called the 5' RACE reads through MiXCR, storing one row per CDR3 protein. Found here are more than 1 million distinct CDR3 sequences, around 45% of them singletons; the top ten hold 18%. Sequenced sample: blood. The chain employs TRBV20-1 and TRBJ1-4, with a possible D match to TRBD1 (5 bases). The source of this sequence is a woman aged 55-75 years in good health. The CDR3 spells CSAREVQASTNEKLFF. The CDR3 region has the DNA TGCAGTGCTAGAGAGGTACAGGCCTCAACTAATGAAAAACTGTTTTTT.